This T cell receptor beta chain was recorded in a study of Siglec-9 on CD8 T cells in melanoma. CDR1 and CDR2 (germline): SEHNR, FQNEAQ (reference sequence). Trimming took 2 bases from V and 6 from J, leaving 4 bases between them. CDR3 length: 12 amino acids. Sequencing used immunoSEQ multiplex PCR; TCRdb keeps in-frame clones, though not all of them. This table has 25,000 to 35,000 clones, about 80% appearing once. The clonotype originates from a human donor in good health. The chain carries TRBV7-9 and TRBJ2-2; D remains ambiguous. The sequenced material came from Siglec-9- CD8+ T cells sorted from blood. Here the CDR3 reads CASSLYSGELFF. The CDR3 DNA follows: TGTGCCAGCAGCTTATACTCCGGGGAGCTGTTTTTT.